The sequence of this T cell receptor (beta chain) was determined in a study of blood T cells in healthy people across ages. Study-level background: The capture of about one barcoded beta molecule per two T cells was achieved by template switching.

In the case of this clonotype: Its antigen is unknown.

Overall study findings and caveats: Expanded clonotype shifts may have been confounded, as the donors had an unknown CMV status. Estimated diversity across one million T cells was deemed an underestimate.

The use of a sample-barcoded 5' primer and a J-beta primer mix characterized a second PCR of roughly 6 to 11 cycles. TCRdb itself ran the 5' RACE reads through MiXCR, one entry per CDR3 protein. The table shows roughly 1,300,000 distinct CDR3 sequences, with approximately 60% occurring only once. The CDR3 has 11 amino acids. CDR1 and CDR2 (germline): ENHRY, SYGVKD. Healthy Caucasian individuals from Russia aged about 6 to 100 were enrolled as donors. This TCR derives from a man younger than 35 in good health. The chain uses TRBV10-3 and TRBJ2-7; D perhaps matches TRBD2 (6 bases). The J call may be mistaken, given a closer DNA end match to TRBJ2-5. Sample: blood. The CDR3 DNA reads TGTGCCACCGGGGAGGCGGAGACCCAGTACTTC. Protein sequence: CATGEAETQYF.